The rows below give T cell receptor beta chains drawn from one sample of a study of spatial heterogeneity in lung cancer. TCRdb processed the 5' RACE reads anew with MiXCR; each CDR3 protein has one entry. The repertoire holds some 120,000 distinct CDR3 sequences, with 12% as singletons. Source: PBMCs, taken at follow-up. These receptors were collected from a male donor with early-stage non-small cell lung cancer. CDR3s include the opening cysteine and the closing phenylalanine or tryptophan. The D gene is left open where the match is weak. Clone size is shown for a subset of rows, as once, few, many or a class of expanded clone.

CDR3: CASSLAGRGAYEQYF
DNA: TGTGCCAGCAGCTTAGCCGGCCGGGGTGCCTACGAGCAGTACTTC
length: 15
J: TRBJ2-7
size: few
V: TRBV7-6
D: NA

CDR3: CSARGESQYEQYF
DNA: TGCAGTGCTAGAGGGGAGAGCCAGTACGAGCAGTACTTC
length: 13
J: TRBJ2-7
size: few
V: TRBV20-1
D: NA

CDR3: CASSPGTNTEAFF
DNA: TGTGCCAGCAGCCCCGGGACGAACACTGAAGCTTTCTTT
length: 13
J: TRBJ1-1
size: NA
V: TRBV12-3/TRBV12-4
D: NA

CDR3: CASSGGTSPRIVEQFF
DNA: TGTGCCAGCAGCGGAGGGACAAGCCCCCGGATCGTTGAGCAGTTCTTC
length: 16
J: TRBJ2-1
size: many
V: TRBV7-2
D: NA

CDR3: CASSQDWQGAYEQYF
DNA: TGTGCCAGCAGCCAAGATTGGCAGGGGGCCTACGAGCAGTACTTC
length: 15
J: TRBJ2-7
size: NA
V: TRBV4-2
D: TRBD1

CDR3: CASSTTRGNYDEKLFF
DNA: TGTGCCAGCAGCACAACACGAGGAAATTACGATGAAAAACTGTTTTTT
length: 16
J: TRBJ1-4
size: many
V: TRBV7-2
D: NA

CDR3: CASSASGGAADTQYF
DNA: TGTGCCAGCAGTGCTAGCGGGGGGGCCGCAGATACGCAGTATTTT
length: 15
J: TRBJ2-3
size: few
V: TRBV6-4
D: TRBD2

CDR3: CASSSTFPGANVLTF
DNA: TGTGCCAGCAGCTCCACCTTCCCTGGGGCCAACGTCCTGACTTTC
length: 15
J: TRBJ2-6
size: few
V: TRBV11-3
D: NA

CDR3: CASRAGYNSPLHF
DNA: TGTGCCAGCAGAGCAGGGTATAATTCACCCCTCCACTTT
length: 13
J: TRBJ1-6
size: NA
V: TRBV5-8
D: NA

CDR3: CASSAGETSGVEETQYF
DNA: TGTGCCAGCAGCGCCGGCGAGACTAGCGGGGTAGAAGAGACCCAGTACTTC
length: 17
J: TRBJ2-5
size: NA
V: TRBV9
D: TRBD2

CDR3: CAGVTAGQNYGYTF
DNA: TGTGCCGGGGTGACAGCCGGCCAAAACTATGGCTACACCTTC
length: 14
J: TRBJ1-2
size: few
V: TRBV7-9
D: NA

CDR3: CAINPDRVTGELFF
DNA: TGTGCCATCAACCCGGACAGGGTCACCGGGGAGCTGTTTTTT
length: 14
J: TRBJ2-2
size: few
V: TRBV10-3
D: TRBD1

CDR3: CASSPGLHLTKQYF
DNA: TGTGCCAGCAGCCCGGGACTCCACCTTACGAAACAGTACTTC
length: 14
J: TRBJ2-7
size: many
V: TRBV27
D: NA

CDR3: CSAGTAGNTIYF
DNA: TGCAGCGCCGGGACTGCAGGAAACACCATATATTTT
length: 12
J: TRBJ1-3
size: few
V: TRBV29-1
D: NA

CDR3: CASSQIGQGYGYTF
DNA: TGCGCCAGCAGCCAGATAGGACAGGGCTATGGCTACACCTTC
length: 14
J: TRBJ1-2
size: NA
V: TRBV4-1
D: TRBD1

CDR3: CASSPDRGSEKLFF
DNA: TGTGCCAGCAGCCCCGACAGGGGGAGTGAAAAACTGTTTTTT
length: 14
J: TRBJ1-4
size: NA
V: TRBV5-4
D: TRBD1

CDR3: CASSQEGGGRVKTQYF
DNA: TGTGCCAGCAGCCAAGAAGGAGGGGGGCGCGTGAAGACCCAGTACTTC
length: 16
J: TRBJ2-5
size: NA
V: TRBV3-1
D: NA

CDR3: CASSPITMGQGDNEQFF
DNA: TGTGCCAGCAGCCCCATTACCATGGGACAGGGAGACAATGAGCAGTTCTTC
length: 17
J: TRBJ2-1
size: NA
V: TRBV11-3
D: TRBD1

CDR3: CAIVDRDEGYTF
DNA: TGTGCCATTGTCGACAGGGATGAAGGCTACACCTTC
length: 12
J: TRBJ1-2
size: many
V: TRBV10-3
D: TRBD1

CDR3: CAIRDRANTEAFF
DNA: TGTGCCATCAGGGACAGGGCCAACACTGAAGCTTTCTTT
length: 13
J: TRBJ1-1
size: many
V: TRBV10-3
D: TRBD1

CDR3: CASSPAERTATQYF
DNA: TGTGCCAGCTCACCCGCCGAGCGGACGGCTACGCAGTATTTT
length: 14
J: TRBJ2-3
size: NA
V: TRBV18
D: NA

CDR3: CASRTAGENSPLHF
DNA: TGCGCCAGCAGGACAGCGGGAGAGAATTCACCCCTCCACTTT
length: 14
J: TRBJ1-6
size: many
V: TRBV5-1
D: NA

CDR3: CASSESTLDTFSYEQYF
DNA: TGCGCCAGCAGTGAGTCGACTCTGGACACCTTCTCCTACGAGCAGTACTTC
length: 17
J: TRBJ2-7
size: few
V: TRBV10-2
D: NA

CDR3: CASSVVVGEQFF
DNA: TGTGCCAGCAGCGTAGTAGTGGGTGAGCAGTTCTTC
length: 12
J: TRBJ2-1
size: many
V: TRBV9
D: NA

CDR3: CASSPRVGETQYF
DNA: TGTGCCAGCAGCCCGAGGGTCGGGGAGACCCAGTACTTC
length: 13
J: TRBJ2-5
size: NA
V: TRBV7-8
D: NA

CDR3: CASSLNTNMAGRMNTEAFF
DNA: TGTGCCAGCAGCCTAAACACAAATATGGCAGGGCGCATGAACACTGAAGCTTTCTTT
length: 19
J: TRBJ1-1
size: many
V: TRBV11-2
D: NA

CDR3: CSARGFQRGGYNEQFF
DNA: TGCAGTGCTAGAGGGTTCCAGCGGGGGGGCTACAATGAGCAGTTCTTC
length: 16
J: TRBJ2-1
size: many
V: TRBV20-1
D: TRBD2

CDR3: CASRASGGWDEQFF
DNA: TGTGCCAGCAGGGCTAGCGGGGGGTGGGATGAGCAGTTCTTC
length: 14
J: TRBJ2-1
size: many
V: TRBV6-6
D: TRBD2

CDR3: CASSVPRQPQHF
DNA: TGTGCCAGTAGTGTCCCGCGGCAGCCCCAGCATTTT
length: 12
J: TRBJ1-5
size: few
V: TRBV19
D: NA

CDR3: CSASRGQISTDTQYF
DNA: TGCAGTGCCAGCCGGGGCCAGATTAGCACAGATACGCAGTATTTT
length: 15
J: TRBJ2-3
size: few
V: TRBV20-1
D: NA

CDR3: CASSELGTPQNGYTF
DNA: TGTGCCAGCAGTGAGCTTGGGACGCCCCAAAATGGCTACACCTTC
length: 15
J: TRBJ1-2
size: NA
V: TRBV2
D: NA

CDR3: CSARPTGSGANVLTF
DNA: TGCAGTGCTAGACCCACAGGTTCTGGGGCCAACGTCCTGACTTTC
length: 15
J: TRBJ2-6
size: few
V: TRBV20-1
D: NA

CDR3: CASSSRGINTGELFF
DNA: TGTGCCAGCAGTTCGCGCGGGATTAACACCGGGGAGCTGTTTTTT
length: 15
J: TRBJ2-2
size: NA
V: TRBV12-3/TRBV12-4
D: NA

CDR3: CASSQVGIRGSQPQHF
DNA: TGTGCCAGCAGCCAAGTGGGTATCCGGGGAAGTCAGCCCCAGCATTTT
length: 16
J: TRBJ1-5
size: few
V: TRBV4-2
D: NA

CDR3: CASRMDSNSPLHF
DNA: TGCGCCAGCAGAATGGACAGTAATTCACCCCTCCACTTT
length: 13
J: TRBJ1-6
size: NA
V: TRBV5-1
D: NA

CDR3: CSARDRESYEQYF
DNA: TGCAGTGCTCGGGACAGGGAGTCCTACGAGCAGTACTTC
length: 13
J: TRBJ2-7
size: medium-sized
V: TRBV20-1
D: TRBD1

CDR3: CASWDRRNNNEQFF
DNA: TGTGCCAGCTGGGACAGAAGAAACAACAATGAGCAGTTCTTC
length: 14
J: TRBJ2-1
size: medium-sized
V: TRBV28
D: TRBD1

CDR3: CASSYTGTAYSNQPQHF
DNA: TGTGCCAGCAGTTATACGGGGACAGCCTATAGCAATCAGCCCCAGCATTTT
length: 17
J: TRBJ1-5
size: NA
V: TRBV6-2/TRBV6-3
D: TRBD1

CDR3: CSAGEWGYEKLFF
DNA: TGCAGTGCTGGGGAGTGGGGCTATGAAAAACTGTTTTTT
length: 13
J: TRBJ1-4
size: few
V: TRBV20-1
D: NA

CDR3: CASSLKRVDGYTF
DNA: TGTGCCAGCAGTTTAAAACGGGTAGATGGCTACACCTTC
length: 13
J: TRBJ1-2
size: NA
V: TRBV28
D: NA

CDR3: CASSQERIGWVDGANVLTF
DNA: TGCGCCAGCAGCCAAGAAAGGATCGGTTGGGTGGATGGGGCCAACGTCCTGACTTTC
length: 19
J: TRBJ2-6
size: many
V: TRBV4-3
D: NA

CDR3: CASWASSGNYGYTF
DNA: TGTGCCAGTTGGGCCAGCTCGGGAAACTATGGCTACACCTTC
length: 14
J: TRBJ1-2
size: many
V: TRBV27
D: NA

CDR3: CSVGTGNYNSPLHF
DNA: TGCAGCGTGGGGACAGGGAACTATAATTCACCCCTCCACTTT
length: 14
J: TRBJ1-6
size: few
V: TRBV29-1
D: TRBD1

CDR3: CASSTQGQGAPYGYTF
DNA: TGTGCCAGCAGCACCCAGGGACAGGGGGCGCCCTATGGCTACACCTTC
length: 16
J: TRBJ1-2
size: many
V: TRBV28
D: TRBD1

CDR3: CASSQESNYGYTF
DNA: TGTGCCAGCAGCCAAGAGTCGAACTATGGCTACACCTTC
length: 13
J: TRBJ1-2
size: few
V: TRBV3-1
D: NA

CDR3: CASSLAPASGGHTDTQYF
DNA: TGCGCCAGCAGCTTGGCACCGGCTAGCGGGGGCCACACAGATACGCAGTATTTT
length: 18
J: TRBJ2-3
size: NA
V: TRBV5-1
D: TRBD2

CDR3: CATSDRSGGASTDTQYF
DNA: TGTGCCACCAGTGATCGTAGCGGGGGGGCCAGCACAGATACGCAGTATTTT
length: 17
J: TRBJ2-3
size: few
V: TRBV24-1
D: TRBD2

CDR3: CASSLRGNNSPLHF
DNA: TGTGCCAGCAGTTTGAGGGGAAATAATTCACCCCTCCACTTT
length: 14
J: TRBJ1-6
size: few
V: TRBV12-3/TRBV12-4
D: NA

CDR3: CASSLEPTDEQYF
DNA: TGCGCCAGCAGCTTGGAACCCACTGACGAGCAGTACTTC
length: 13
J: TRBJ2-7
size: NA
V: TRBV5-1
D: NA

CDR3: CSAGDGFTDTQYF
DNA: TGCAGCGCCGGTGACGGTTTCACAGATACGCAGTATTTT
length: 13
J: TRBJ2-3
size: many
V: TRBV29-1
D: NA

CDR3: CASSPMNNEQFF
DNA: TGTGCCAGCAGTCCGATGAACAATGAGCAGTTCTTC
length: 12
J: TRBJ2-1
size: few
V: TRBV27
D: NA

CDR3: CASSVSGGAWEQFF
DNA: TGTGCCAGCAGCGTTAGCGGGGGGGCCTGGGAGCAGTTCTTC
length: 14
J: TRBJ2-1
size: NA
V: TRBV12-3/TRBV12-4
D: TRBD2

CDR3: CSVEEGGTAKNIQYF
DNA: TGCAGCGTTGAAGAAGGAGGGACGGCCAAAAACATTCAGTACTTC
length: 15
J: TRBJ2-4
size: many
V: TRBV29-1
D: NA

CDR3: CASSRDRGGTLSSYNEQFF
DNA: TGTGCCAGCAGCCGAGACAGAGGAGGGACTTTGAGCTCCTACAATGAGCAGTTCTTC
length: 19
J: TRBJ2-1
size: NA
V: TRBV11-2
D: NA

CDR3: CASHSPQHGYTF
DNA: TGTGCCAGCCATAGCCCACAACATGGCTACACCTTC
length: 12
J: TRBJ1-2
size: many
V: TRBV6-5
D: NA